Reported below is one TCR beta chain. Its antigen is not identified. After removal of 5 bases from V and 0 bases from J, the junction contained 3 bases not matched to a gene. Germline CDR1 MNHEY, CDR2 SMNVEV (reference sequence). The CDR3 length is 15 residues. This sample is drawn from a study of cytomegalovirus exposure and HLA in healthy donors. Study summary: Caucasian-associated ancestry cluster membership applied to about 77% of several hundred genotyped donors. The study's findings and limits: A later analysis reportedly found fewer N-insertions in an Asian-associated ancestry cluster than the approximately 670-donor mean. Earlier findings revealed that most TCR beta V segments proved productive either about 87% or about 30% of the time. A later analysis found common viral pathogens apparently linked to several of the most significant clusters.

The PCR had 60 Vbeta and 13 Jbeta primers. TCRdb's copy holds only in-frame clones and misses some; the assay was immunoSEQ multiplex PCR. The table records some 110,000 clones, 65% to 75% of them present only once. This receptor was obtained from a man aged 25-40 years in good health and CMV-seropositive. Sequences were obtained from PBMCs. The chain combines TRBV27 with TRBJ1-1, with 10 bases lining up with TRBD1. CDR3 nucleotide sequence: TGTGCCAGCAGTCGGGGACAGGGGTTGAACACTGAAGCTTTCTTT. Its translation: CASSRGQGLNTEAFF.